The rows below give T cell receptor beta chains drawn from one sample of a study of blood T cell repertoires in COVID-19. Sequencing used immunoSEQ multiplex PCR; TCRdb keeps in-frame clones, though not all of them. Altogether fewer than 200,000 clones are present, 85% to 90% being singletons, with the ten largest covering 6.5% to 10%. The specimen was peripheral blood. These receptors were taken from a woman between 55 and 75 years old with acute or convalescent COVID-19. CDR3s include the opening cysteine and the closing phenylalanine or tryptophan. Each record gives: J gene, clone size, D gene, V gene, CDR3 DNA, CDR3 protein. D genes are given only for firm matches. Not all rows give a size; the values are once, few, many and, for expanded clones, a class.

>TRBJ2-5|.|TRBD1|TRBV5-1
TGCGCCAGCAGCTTGTCAGGGGGCCAAGAGACCCAGTACTTC
CASSLSGGQETQYF
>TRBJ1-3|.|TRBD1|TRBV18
TGTGCCAGCTCACCCGAGGGGGCGCGGGGAAACACCATATATTTT
CASSPEGARGNTIYF
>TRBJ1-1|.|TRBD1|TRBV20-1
TGCAGTGCTAGTAGGGGACAGGGGACTTCTTTCTTT
CSASRGQGTSFF
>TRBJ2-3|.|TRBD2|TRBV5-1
TGCGCCAGCAGCTTAGAACGGCCCTTGGGACTAGCGGGAGGTCATAGCACAGATACGCAGTATTTT
CASSLERPLGLAGGHSTDTQYF
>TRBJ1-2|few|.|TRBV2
TGTGCCTCAACCAAGGGGTCCTATGGCTACACCTTC
CASTKGSYGYTF
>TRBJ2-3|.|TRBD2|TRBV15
TGTGCCACCAGCGCGGGAGCGGAAGATACGCAGTATTTT
CATSAGAEDTQYF
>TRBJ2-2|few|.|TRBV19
TGTGCCAGTAGCGAGGGGACTCCCCGGGAGCTGTTTTTT
CASSEGTPRELFF
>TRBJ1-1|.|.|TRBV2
TGTGCCAGCCGGCGGGGGTTAGGCACTGAAGCTTTCTTT
CASRRGLGTEAFF
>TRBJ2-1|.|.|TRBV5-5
TGTGCCAGCAGCTTGGGGGGCACGGGCTACAATGAGCAGTTCTTC
CASSLGGTGYNEQFF
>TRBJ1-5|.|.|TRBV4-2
TGTGCCAGCAGCCCCAGTACCAATCAGCCCCAGCATTTT
CASSPSTNQPQHF
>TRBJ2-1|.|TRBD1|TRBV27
TGTGCCAGCAGTTTACCGGGACAGGGGATCAATGAGCAGTTCTTC
CASSLPGQGINEQFF
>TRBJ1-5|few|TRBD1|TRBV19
TGTGCCAGTAGTATCCGGACAGGCAGACAGCCCCAGCATTTT
CASSIRTGRQPQHF
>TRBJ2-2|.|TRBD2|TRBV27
TGTGCCAGCAGTTTTGGGACTAGCGGGACCGGGGAGCTGTTTTTT
CASSFGTSGTGELFF
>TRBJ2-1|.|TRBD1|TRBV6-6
TGTGCCAGCAGGACCGGGACAGGGGGCAATGAGCAGTTCTTC
CASRTGTGGNEQFF
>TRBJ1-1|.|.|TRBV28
TGTGCCAGCAAGTCTAGTGGCAAAGCTTTCTTT
CASKSSGKAFF
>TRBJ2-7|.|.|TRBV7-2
TGTGCCAGCAGCTTAAGCAGCGGACCCTACGAGCAGTACTTC
CASSLSSGPYEQYF
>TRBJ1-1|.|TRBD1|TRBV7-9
TGTGCCAGCAGCGGCCGACAGGGTTACACTGAAGCTTTCTTT
CASSGRQGYTEAFF